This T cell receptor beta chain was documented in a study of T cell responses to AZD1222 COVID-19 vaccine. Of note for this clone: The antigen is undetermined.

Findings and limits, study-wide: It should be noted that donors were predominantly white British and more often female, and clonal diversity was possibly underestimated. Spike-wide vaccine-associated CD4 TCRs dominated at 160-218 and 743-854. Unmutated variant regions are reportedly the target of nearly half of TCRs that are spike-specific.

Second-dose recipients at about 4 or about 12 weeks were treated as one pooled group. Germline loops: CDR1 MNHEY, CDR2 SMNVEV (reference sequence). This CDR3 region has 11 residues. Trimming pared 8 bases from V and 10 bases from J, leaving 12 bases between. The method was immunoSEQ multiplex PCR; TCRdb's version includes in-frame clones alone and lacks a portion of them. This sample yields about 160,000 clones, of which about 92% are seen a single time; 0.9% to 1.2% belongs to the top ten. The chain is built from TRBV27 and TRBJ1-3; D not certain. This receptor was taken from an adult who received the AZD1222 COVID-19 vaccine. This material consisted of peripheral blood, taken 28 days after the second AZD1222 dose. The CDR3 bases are TGTGCCAGCCCCCCTAAAAGGACCATATATTTT. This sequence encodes CASPPKRTIYF.